This T cell receptor (beta chain) was captured in a study of blood T cell repertoires in COVID-19. CDR1 is SNHLY, CDR2 FYNNEI, per germline. V was pared by 4 bases and J by 6 bases, with 6 bases of the junction left unmatched. This CDR3 spans 15 amino acids. Sequenced by immunoSEQ multiplex PCR; TCRdb stores in-frame clones only, minus some. The data contain roughly 450,000 clones, less than 95% of them singletons. The rearrangement joins TRBV2 to TRBJ2-2, with 9 bases matching TRBD1. The TCR sequence derives from a man younger than 35 who had recovered from COVID-19. The sample taken for sequencing was PBMCs or T cells enriched from blood (not recorded which). The CDR3 DNA reads as TGTGCCAGCAGTGCCGGGACAGGGTTTCCCGGGGAGCTGTTTTTT. Its translation: CASSAGTGFPGELFF. Variable domain in full (rest from reference TRBV2 and TRBJ2-2): EPEVTQTPSHQVTQMGQEVILRCVPISNHLYFYWYRQILGQKVEFLVSFYNNEISEKSEIFDDQFSVERPDGSNFTLKIRSTKLEDSAMYFCASSAGTGFPGELFFGEGSRLTVL.